This paragraph reports one T cell receptor beta chain. Naive CD4+ T cells were purified with Tregs depleted by CD25. Germline V lookup: CDR1 SGHRS, CDR2 YFSETQ. V was cut by 0 bases and J by 4 bases, with 9 bases left in between. CDR3 length equals 14 residues. TCRdb re-called the 5' RACE reads with MiXCR, one entry per CDR3 protein. The sample lists over 55,000 distinct CDR3 sequences; roughly 30% were seen once. The source is a female donor with breast cancer. Sequencing was performed on tumor-infiltrating naive CD4+ T cells sorted from the breast tumor. Subset denoted: naive CD4+ T cells, CD4+CD45RA+CD25-. This sequence joins TRBV5-1 and TRBJ2-3; D call uncertain. The CDR3 bases are TGCGCCAGCAGCTTGGAACAGCTCTCAGATACGCAGTATTTT. Amino acid sequence: CASSLEQLSDTQYF.